The rows below give T cell receptor beta chains drawn from one sample of a study of T cell changes during pregnancy in multiple sclerosis. Measured with immunoSEQ multiplex PCR; TCRdb has only the in-frame clones, and not every one. The sample has approximately 53,000 clones, nearly 90% seen once. The sample here was peripheral blood, taken after pregnancy. The receptors were sampled from a female donor in good health, enrolled as a control in a pregnancy study. CDR3s include the opening cysteine and the closing phenylalanine or tryptophan. Each record gives: V gene, clone size, J gene, CDR3 protein. Not all rows give a size; the values are once, few, many and, for expanded clones, a class.

>TRBV5-6|-|TRBJ2-7
CASSVGQSSYEQYF
>TRBV15|-|TRBJ1-6
CATSLDSNSPLHF
>TRBV5-1|-|TRBJ2-3
CASSLGGSTDTQYF
>TRBV5-1|-|TRBJ1-2
CASSSGTRGDLYGYTF
>TRBV21-1|-|TRBJ1-6
CASSKVSRGSYNSPLHF
>TRBV7-9|-|TRBJ2-1
CASSTDRARRVEQFF
>TRBV2|-|TRBJ1-1
CASRPKILGEAFF
>TRBV18|-|TRBJ1-4
CASSNDRDEKLFF
>TRBV2|-|TRBJ1-2
CASSDPTSYGYTF
>TRBV27|-|TRBJ1-1
CASTLLGRDTEAFF
>TRBV11-2|-|TRBJ2-1
CASSLGDRDNEQFF
>TRBV9|-|TRBJ1-4
CASSVGGAGGVPTNEKLFF
>TRBV6-1|few|TRBJ1-5
CASRTGQGLNQPQHF
>TRBV28|-|TRBJ2-5
CASSFGTRRGETQYF
>TRBV7-3|-|TRBJ1-2
CASSPGQGSNYGYTF
>TRBV6-1|-|TRBJ1-2
CASSSPLGQPYGYTF
>TRBV18|-|TRBJ1-6
CASSPGTGTHSPLHF
>TRBV10-3|few|TRBJ1-1
CAISESTLGRMNTEAFF
>TRBV7-3|-|TRBJ2-2
CASSWDRDTGELFF
>TRBV7-8|-|TRBJ1-2
CASSLARTGRSSYGYTF
>TRBV19|-|TRBJ1-5
CASSIVRGIGGNQPQHF
>TRBV7-3|-|TRBJ2-1
CASSSGGTSMQFF
>TRBV9|once|TRBJ2-1
CASTREGARNEQFF
>TRBV5-1|-|TRBJ1-2
CASSSSGGAEGYTF
>TRBV13|-|TRBJ2-7
CASSNRGYEQYF
>TRBV28|-|TRBJ2-2
CASSFLWTSGNTGELFF